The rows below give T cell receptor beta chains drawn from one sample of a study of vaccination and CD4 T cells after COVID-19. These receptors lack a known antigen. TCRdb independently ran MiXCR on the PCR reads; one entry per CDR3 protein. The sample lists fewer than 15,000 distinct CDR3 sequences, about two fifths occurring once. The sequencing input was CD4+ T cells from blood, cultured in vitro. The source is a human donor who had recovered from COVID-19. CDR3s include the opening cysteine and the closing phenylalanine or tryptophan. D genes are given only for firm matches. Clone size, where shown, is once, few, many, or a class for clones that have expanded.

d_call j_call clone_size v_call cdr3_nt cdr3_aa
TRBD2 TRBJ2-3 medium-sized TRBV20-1 TGCAGTGCGAGACTAGCTGATACGCAGTATTTT CSARLADTQYF
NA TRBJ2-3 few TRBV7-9 TGTGCCAGCAGCTCACCCGGGGGGCAGTATTTT CASSSPGGQYF
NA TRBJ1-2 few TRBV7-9 TGTGCCAGCAGCGTGGAAGACTATGGCTACACCTTC CASSVEDYGYTF
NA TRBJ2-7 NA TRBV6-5 TGTGCCAGCAGTTACGGCAGTCCGGGGGACTCCTACGAGCAGTACTTC CASSYGSPGDSYEQYF
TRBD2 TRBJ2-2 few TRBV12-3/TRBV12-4 TGTGCCAGCAGTCCCGGACTAGCGGACACCGGGGAGCTGTTTTTT CASSPGLADTGELFF
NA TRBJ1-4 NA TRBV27 TGTGCCAGCAGTTTAGGTCGGGGCGCCGAAAAACTGTTTTTT CASSLGRGAEKLFF
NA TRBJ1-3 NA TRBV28 TGTGCCAGCAGTTCGTCCGACACAGCCCTGGACACCATATATTTT CASSSSDTALDTIYF
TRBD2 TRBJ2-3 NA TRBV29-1 TGCAGCGTCGGGAAGGGGCCGGGAGGGATGACAGATACGCAGTATTTT CSVGKGPGGMTDTQYF
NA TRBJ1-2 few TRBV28 TGTGCCAGCGGGGGCCCGGCCGATCCCTATGGCTACACCTTC CASGGPADPYGYTF
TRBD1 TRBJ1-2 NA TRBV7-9 TGTGCCAGCAGCTCCGGGACAGGGGATGGCTACACCTTC CASSSGTGDGYTF
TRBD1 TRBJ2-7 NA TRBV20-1 TGCAGTGCTCGCACAGGGGGCGCAGGATACGAGCAGTACTTC CSARTGGAGYEQYF
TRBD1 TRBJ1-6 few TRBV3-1 TGTGCCAGCAGCCGACAGGGGAATAATTCACCCCTCCACTTT CASSRQGNNSPLHF
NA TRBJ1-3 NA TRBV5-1 TGCGCCAGCAGCTACGACAACTCTGGAAACACCATATATTTT CASSYDNSGNTIYF
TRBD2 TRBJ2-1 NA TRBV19 TGTGCCAGTCATCTAGCGGAAGTTTTTGGTGAGCAGTTCTTC CASHLAEVFGEQFF
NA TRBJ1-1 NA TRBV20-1 TGCAGTGCTTTACAGTTTACCACTGAAGCTTTCTTT CSALQFTTEAFF
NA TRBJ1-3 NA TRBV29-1 TGCAGCGCCCTGGCCTCTGGAAACACCATATATTTT CSALASGNTIYF
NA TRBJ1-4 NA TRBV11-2 TGTGCCAGCAGCTCGCGGCCTTATGAAAAACTGTTTTTT CASSSRPYEKLFF
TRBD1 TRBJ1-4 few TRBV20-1 TGCAGTACCGGGACAGGGGAATTCTCAACTAATGAAAAACTGTTTTTT CSTGTGEFSTNEKLFF
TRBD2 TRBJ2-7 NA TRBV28 TGTGCCAGCAGTATGCTAGCGGGTTCTTACGAGCAGTACTTC CASSMLAGSYEQYF
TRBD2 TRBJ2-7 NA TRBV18 TGTGCCAGCTCACCTAGGCTAGCGGGTGAGGGTCACTACGAGCAGTACTTC CASSPRLAGEGHYEQYF
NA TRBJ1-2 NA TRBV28 TGTGCCAGCACCGACGAGGGGTATGGCTACACCTTC CASTDEGYGYTF
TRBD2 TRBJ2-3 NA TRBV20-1 TGCAGTGCTAGCCAACTAGCGGGAGCCCACCGCCCCACAGATACGCAGTATTTT CSASQLAGAHRPTDTQYF
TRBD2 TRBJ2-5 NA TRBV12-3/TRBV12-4 TGTGCCAGCAGTGCCAGCGGGAGTAGGGAGACCCAGTACTTC CASSASGSRETQYF
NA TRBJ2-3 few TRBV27 TGTGCCAGCAGTTTAGCCAGGTCAGATACGCAGTATTTT CASSLARSDTQYF
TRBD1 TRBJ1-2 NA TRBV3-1 TGTGCCAGCAGCCATGCCGGGACAGGCTATGGCTACACCTTC CASSHAGTGYGYTF
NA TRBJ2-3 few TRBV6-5 TGTGCCAGCAGTTCGGGGGTCGCAGATACGCAGTATTTT CASSSGVADTQYF
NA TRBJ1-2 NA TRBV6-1 TGTGCCAGCAGCCTGACGGTGGGTGGGGGCTACACCTTC CASSLTVGGGYTF
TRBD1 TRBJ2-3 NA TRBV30 TGTGCCTGGAGTCTTGGGACAGCTCGGGATACGCAGTATTTT CAWSLGTARDTQYF
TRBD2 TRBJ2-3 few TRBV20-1 TGCAGTGCTCCCCCTAGCGGGAGTACAGATACGCAGTATTTT CSAPPSGSTDTQYF
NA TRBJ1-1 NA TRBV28 TGTGCCAGCAGTTTATATCAGGGGTTGAACACTGAAGCTTTCTTT CASSLYQGLNTEAFF
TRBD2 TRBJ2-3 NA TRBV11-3 TGTGCCAGCAGCTTAGGTCGACTAGCGGGAAACACAGATACGCAGTATTTT CASSLGRLAGNTDTQYF
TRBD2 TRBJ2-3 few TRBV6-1 TGTGCCAGCAAACGGGAGGGCCGCACAGATACGCAGTATTTT CASKREGRTDTQYF
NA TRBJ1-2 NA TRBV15 TGTGCCACCAGCAGAGATTTCGGGGGCGTCAACTCCTACACCTTC CATSRDFGGVNSYTF
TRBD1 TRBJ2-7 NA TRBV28 TGTGCCAGTGGGACAGGGCATTACGAGCAGTACTTC CASGTGHYEQYF
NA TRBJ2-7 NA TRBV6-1 TGTGCCAGCAGCTTTGATCACCCCTACGAGCAGTACTTC CASSFDHPYEQYF
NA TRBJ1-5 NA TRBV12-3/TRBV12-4 TGTGCCAGCAGTTTAGCCGGACACCTGCCCCAGCATTTT CASSLAGHLPQHF
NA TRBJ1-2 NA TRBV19 TGTGCCTGTAGTCCCCGCCAGACCTATGGCTACACCTTC CACSPRQTYGYTF
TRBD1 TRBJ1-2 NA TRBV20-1 TGCAGTGGAGGGGGACAGGTGGACGTCTATGGCTACACCTTC CSGGGQVDVYGYTF
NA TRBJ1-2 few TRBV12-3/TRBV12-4 TGTGCCAGCAGTTTGGGCAGCTATGGCTACACCTTC CASSLGSYGYTF
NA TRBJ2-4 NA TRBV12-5 TGTGCTAGTGGTTTGCCGTATTTTGAAGCCAAAAACATTCAGTACTTC CASGLPYFEAKNIQYF
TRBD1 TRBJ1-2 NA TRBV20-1 TGCAGTGCTAGAGCGGGACAGGAGGGCTATGGCTACACCTTC CSARAGQEGYGYTF
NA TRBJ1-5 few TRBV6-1 TGTGCCAGCAGGGAGAGCAATAGCAATCAGCCCCAGCATTTT CASRESNSNQPQHF
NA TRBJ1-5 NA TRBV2 TGTGCCAGCAGTGAATGGGCACTGGCAGGACTGGGCAATCAGCCCCAGCATTTT CASSEWALAGLGNQPQHF
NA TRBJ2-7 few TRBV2 TGTGCCAGCAGTGACCGAAGTGGGGCTGGCGAGCAGTACTTC CASSDRSGAGEQYF
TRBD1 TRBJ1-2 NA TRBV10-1 TGCGCCAGCAGTCCGGACAGGGGACATGGCTACACCTTC CASSPDRGHGYTF
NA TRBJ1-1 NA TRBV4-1 TGCGCCAGCAGCCAGCGCAGGCTTTGGGGGAGAAATACGACTGAAGCTTTCTTT CASSQRRLWGRNTTEAFF
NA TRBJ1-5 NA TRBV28 TGTGCCAGCAGTTTATGGGGCAGGGGCCCAAACAATCAGCCCCAGCATTTT CASSLWGRGPNNQPQHF
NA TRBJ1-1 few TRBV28 TGTGCCAGCAGTGGCACGGGACACTATAACACTGAAGCTTTCTTT CASSGTGHYNTEAFF
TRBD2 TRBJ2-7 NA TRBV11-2 TGTGCCAGCAGCTTAGCTAGCGGTGGGTTCTACGAGCAGTACTTC CASSLASGGFYEQYF
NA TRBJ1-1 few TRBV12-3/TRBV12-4 TGTGCCAGCAGCCCCGTGGTCCCTGAAGCTTTCTTT CASSPVVPEAFF
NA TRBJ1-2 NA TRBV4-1 TGCGCCAGCAGCCAAGATTCGAGGTCCTATGGCTACACCTTC CASSQDSRSYGYTF
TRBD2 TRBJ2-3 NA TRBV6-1 TGTGCCAGCAGGTGGCGGGAGGTCACAGATACGCTGTATTTT CASRWREVTDTLYF
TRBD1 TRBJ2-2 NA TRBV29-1 TGCAGCGTCCGGGACAGGGGATCAACCGGGGAGCTGTTTTTT CSVRDRGSTGELFF
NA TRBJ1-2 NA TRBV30 TGTGCCTGGAGTCGAGGGGAAGAAGGAGGCTACACCTTC CAWSRGEEGGYTF